This T cell receptor (beta chain) was sequenced during a study of blood T cells in healthy people across ages. It was with a sample-barcoded 5' primer and a J-beta primer mix that a second PCR of about 6 to 12 cycles was run. MiXCR, run by TCRdb on the 5' RACE reads, gives a single entry per CDR3 protein. The table shows about 720,000 distinct CDR3 sequences, with over 20% occurring only once. The CDR3 totals 12 residues. Germline V CDR1 and CDR2: DFQATT, SNEGSKA (reference sequence). Trimming left V 5 bases short and J 5 bases short, with 11 bases between. The sequence derives from a man in his 70s in good health. The sample taken for sequencing was blood. The chain links TRBV20-1 to TRBJ2-3, with D unresolved. The CDR3 coding sequence is TGCAGTGCTCAACTCCACAGAGATACGCAGTATTTT. As protein: CSAQLHRDTQYF.